The 23 T cell receptor beta chains in this list originate from one sample, sequenced in a study of cytotoxic CD8 clonotypes in ibrutinib-treated CLL. Libraries were prepared by immunoSEQ multiplex PCR; TCRdb keeps only in-frame clonotypes and omits some of them. The table lists about 70,000 clones, about nine tenths of them singletons. Material: PBMCs, obtained after 12 months of ibrutinib treatment. The receptors were gathered from a human donor with chronic lymphocytic leukemia.

Remarks on this clone: Other DNA sequences in this specimen translate into the identical CDR3. The chain employs TRBV19 and TRBJ1-2; perhaps TRBD1 as D (6 bases). Germline CDR1 is LNHDA and CDR2 is SQIVND (reference sequence). V lost 2 bases and J lost 8, with 15 bases in between. The CDR3 is 14 residues long. The CDR3 loop reads CASSIPGHPPGYTF. CDR3 DNA: TGTGCCAGTAGTATACCGGGACACCCGCCGGGCTACACCTTC.

This clone was seen a handful of times. This chain connects TRBV9 to TRBJ1-1, with D perhaps matching TRBD1 (6 bases). The CDR3 totals 15 residues. Trimming took off 2 bases at V and 0 bases at J, with 11 bases between the two ends. Germline CDR1 and CDR2: SGDLS and YYNGEE. CDR3 nucleotide sequence: TGTGCCAGCAGCGTGGTCGGACAGCTGAACACTGAAGCTTTCTTT. This translates into CASSVVGQLNTEAFF.

The chain recombines TRBV19 with TRBJ2-2; 7 nucleotides line up with TRBD2. The CDR3 is 15 amino acids. Germline lookup yields CDR1 LNHDA and CDR2 SQIVND (reference sequence). V shed 3 bases and J 2 bases; nucleotides not matched to a gene: 3. Here the CDR3 reads CASSIREANTGELFF. The CDR3 region has the DNA TGTGCCAGTAGTATCCGGGAGGCCAACACCGGGGAGCTGTTTTTT.

The sample holds a few counts of this clone. Within the sample, other DNA sequences also encode this same CDR3. The chain uses TRBV11-2 and TRBJ1-2; no firm D call. Looked up from germline, CDR1 is SGHAT and CDR2 is FQNNGV. The CDR3 has 12 residues. Trimming left V 2 bases short and J 3 bases short, with 4 bases between. Here the CDR3 DNA reads TGTGCCAGCAGCTTACTGGACTATGGCTACACCTTC. Translation gives CASSLLDYGYTF.

The chain combines TRBV11-3 with TRBJ2-1; no clear D gene. The CDR3 covers 15 residues. CDR1 and CDR2 (germline): SGHNT, YENEEA. Trimming took off 4 bases at V and 1 base at J, with 11 bases between the two ends. CDR3 in DNA: TGTGCCAGCAGCTCCTGGGTAAGGTCCTACAATGAGCAGTTCTTC. It yields the protein CASSSWVRSYNEQFF.

The J gene is TRBJ2-7, the V gene TRBV6-5, with 8 bases identical to TRBD2. V lost 2 bases to trimming and J lost 6 bases; unmatched junction nucleotides: 9. Looked up from germline, CDR1 is MNHEY and CDR2 is SVGAGI. CDR3 length: 15 residues. DNA for the CDR3: TGTGCCAGCAGTTACACCAGGACGGGAGGGGGCGAGCAGTACTTC. This codes for CASSYTRTGGGEQYF.

This chain links TRBV5-1 with TRBJ2-1; TRBD2 is a possible D gene (6 bases). Trimming stripped 1 base from V and 0 bases from J, with 20 bases between. Germline loops: CDR1 SGHRS, CDR2 YFSETQ. The CDR3 has 19 amino acids. As DNA, the CDR3 is TGCGCCAGCAGCTTGTATTCATCTCGGGGGAGCTACTCCTACAATGAGCAGTTCTTC. It is translated as CASSLYSSRGSYSYNEQFF. Full variable domain (missing parts from reference TRBV5-1 and TRBJ2-1): KAGVTQTPRYLIKTRGQQVTLSCSPISGHRSVSWYQQTPGQGLQFLFEYFSETQRNKGNFPGRFSGRQFSNSRSEMNVSTLELGDSALYLCASSLYSSRGSYSYNEQFFGPGTRLTVL.

This chain links TRBV6-5 with TRBJ1-2; TRBD1 is a possible D gene (6 bases). Germline V CDR1 and CDR2: MNHEY, SVGAGI. The ends were cut back, 0 bases at V and 5 bases at J, with 16 bases in the middle. The CDR3 length is 16 residues. Here the CDR3 DNA reads TGTGCCAGCAGTTACTCGATGGGGGGCCTGCGGTATGGCTACACCTTC. It codes for CASSYSMGGLRYGYTF.

This chain links TRBV30 with TRBJ1-4; 8 bases match TRBD1. CDR1 GTSNPN and CDR2 SVGIG come from the germline V gene (reference sequence). The CDR3 covers 13 residues. V was pared by 5 bases and J by 7 bases, with 6 bases of the junction left unmatched. CDR3: CAWGGQGGEKLFF. In DNA, the CDR3 is TGTGCCTGGGGCGGACAGGGTGGTGAAAAACTGTTTTTT. Complete variable domain (other parts from reference TRBV30 and TRBJ1-4): SQTIHQWPATLVQPVGSPLSLECTVEGTSNPNLYWYRQAAGRGLQLLFYSVGIGQISSEVPQNLSASRPQDRQFILSSKKLLLSDSGFYLCAWGGQGGEKLFFGSGTQLSVL.

V is TRBV10-3 and J is TRBJ1-3; D may be TRBD1 (6 bases). The CDR3 loop spans 17 amino acids. Germline V CDR1 and CDR2: ENHRY, SYGVKD. The ends were cut back, 4 bases at V and 0 bases at J, with 16 bases in the middle. For the CDR3, the DNA is TGTGCCATCAGTGTTGAGGGGGGGTTCCGCTCTGGAAACACCATATATTTT. It encodes CAISVEGGFRSGNTIYF.

The V and J genes are TRBV5-1 and TRBJ2-3; 7 nucleotides align to TRBD2. The CDR3 spans 15 residues. The germline V gene has CDR1 SGHRS and CDR2 YFSETQ. Unmatched junction bases numbered 5, after V lost 0 bases and J lost 4 bases. The CDR3 loop is CASSLGPGRADTQYF. CDR3 bases: TGCGCCAGCAGCTTGGGGCCAGGGAGGGCAGATACGCAGTATTTT.

The chain employs TRBV6-6 and TRBJ1-5; D is unresolved. CDR3 size: 13 residues. Germline V gives CDR1 MNHNY, CDR2 SVGAGI (reference sequence). The germline V and J ends were trimmed by 0 bases and 7 bases, with 7 bases remaining between them. The CDR3 is CASSYSGSQPQHF. The DNA for the CDR3 is TGTGCCAGCAGTTACTCGGGGAGCCAGCCCCAGCATTTT.

The chain carries TRBV5-1 and TRBJ2-5, with TRBD1 identical over 8 bases. Germline V gives CDR1 SGHRS, CDR2 YFSETQ. The CDR3 covers 12 residues. The V gene end was trimmed by 7 bases and the J gene end by 2 bases; junction bases not matched to a gene: 1. The CDR3: CASRTGQETQYF. The CDR3 DNA follows: TGCGCCAGCCGGACAGGGCAAGAGACCCAGTACTTC.

The V and J genes are TRBV6-5 and TRBJ1-1, with D perhaps TRBD1 (5 bases). Trimming shortened V by 7 bases and J by 2 bases, and 14 bases separated the two germline ends. Germline-derived CDR1 and CDR2 are MNHEY and SVGAGI. CDR3 length: 14 amino acids. DNA for the CDR3: TGTGCCAGCAACCGATACGGGACTAACACTGAAGCTTTCTTT. Residues: CASNRYGTNTEAFF.

The chain links TRBV5-1 to TRBJ2-1, with 7 bases that match TRBD2. The CDR3 runs 14 residues. Germline CDR1 and CDR2: SGHRS and YFSETQ. Unmatched junction bases numbered 2, after V lost 2 bases and J lost 3 bases. The CDR3 sequence is CASSFLADYNEQFF. The CDR3 coding sequence is TGCGCCAGCAGCTTCCTAGCGGACTACAATGAGCAGTTCTTC. The full variable domain, with the rest looked up from reference TRBV5-1 and TRBJ2-1, is KAGVTQTPRYLIKTRGQQVTLSCSPISGHRSVSWYQQTPGQGLQFLFEYFSETQRNKGNFPGRFSGRQFSNSRSEMNVSTLELGDSALYLCASSFLADYNEQFFGPGTRLTVL.

The rearrangement joins TRBV18 to TRBJ2-5; D may be TRBD1 or TRBD2 (5 bases each). The germline CDR1 and CDR2 sequences are KGHSH and LQKENI. The CDR3 is 15 amino acids. The ends were cut back, 2 bases at V and 5 bases at J, with 15 bases in the middle. DNA for the CDR3: TGTGCCAGCTCACCAGCTGAGGGGTCCCGGGAGACCCAGTACTTC. Protein sequence: CASSPAEGSRETQYF.

The V and J genes are TRBV4-3 and TRBJ2-7; unclear D gene. This CDR3 contains 14 residues. CDR1 LGHNA and CDR2 YSLEER come from the germline V gene. V was pared by 0 bases and J by 0 bases, with 6 bases between. DNA for the CDR3: TGCGCCAGCAGCCAAGACCGGAGCTCCTACGAGCAGTACTTC. Its translation: CASSQDRSSYEQYF.

The rearrangement uses TRBV19 and TRBJ2-1; a weak D match, TRBD1 (5 bases). Germline V gives CDR1 LNHDA, CDR2 SQIVND (reference sequence). The V and J ends lost 10 bases and 0 bases respectively, with 16 bases between them. The CDR3 is 15 residues long. The CDR3 loop is CATSGRRDSYNEQFF. The CDR3 nucleotides read TGTGCCACCTCAGGGCGGAGAGACTCCTACAATGAGCAGTTCTTC.

As DNA, the CDR3 is TGTGCCAGCAGACCCTTCCAGGGGAACATTCAGTACTTC. Translation: CASRPFQGNIQYF. J is TRBJ2-4 and V is TRBV27; maybe TRBD1 (6 bases). V was shortened by 6 bases and J by 7 bases, with 13 bases between the two germline ends. The CDR3 has 13 amino acids. Germline values: CDR1 MNHEY, CDR2 SMNVEV (reference sequence).

The chain combines TRBV6-1 with TRBJ2-7, with TRBD1 matching 10 bases. Unmatched junction bases numbered 4, after V lost 0 bases and J lost 2 bases. The CDR3 covers 16 residues. The germline gives CDR1 MNHNS, CDR2 SASEGT. The CDR3 DNA is TGTGCCAGCAGTGAAGCGCTAGGACAGGGGGCCTACGAGCAGTACTTC. It is translated as CASSEALGQGAYEQYF.

Written as DNA, the CDR3 is TGTGCCAGCAGCCAACTTCCTGGGGACACTGAAGCTTTCTTT. It translates to CASSQLPGDTEAFF. The chain combines TRBV5-5 with TRBJ1-1; D gene ambiguous. Trimming took 4 bases from V and 3 from J, leaving 13 bases between them. Germline V CDR1 and CDR2: SGHKS, YYEKEE (reference sequence). The CDR3 is made up of 14 amino acids.

The chain links TRBV19 to TRBJ1-2; TRBD1 aligns across 7 bases. The length of the CDR3 is 10 residues. Germline CDR1 is LNHDA and CDR2 is SQIVND (reference sequence). The DNA for the CDR3 is TGTGAAGGGGGCTGGTATGGCTACACCTTC. The encoded protein is CEGGWYGYTF.

The chain uses TRBV4-2 and TRBJ1-3; possibly TRBD1 for D (6 bases). Germline CDR1 reads LGHNA; CDR2 reads YNFKEQ. Trimming took off 0 bases at V and 0 bases at J, with 21 bases between the two ends. The CDR3 contains 20 residues. The CDR3 nucleotides read TGTGCCAGCAGCCAAGAGATGCGGCTCCCCAGGGGAATCTCTGGAAACACCATATATTTT. Translated: CASSQEMRLPRGISGNTIYF.